This T cell receptor (beta chain) was documented in a study of CD8+CD57+ T cells in acquired aplastic anemia. The CDR3 length is 13 residues. Germline V gene lookup returns CDR1 SNHLY and CDR2 FYNNEI. V lost 7 bases and J lost 0, with 9 bases in between. CD8+CD57+ cell expansion, shown by flow cytometry, had occurred in the patients selected for sequencing. Both TCR beta VDJ combination and CDR3 sequence profiling were carried out. Genomic DNA was the template for this profiling. TCRdb processed the reads anew with MiXCR; each CDR3 protein has one entry. The sample gives under 250,000 distinct CDR3 sequences, around three fifths of which show up once; about three fifths is in the top ten.

The rearrangement joins TRBV2 to TRBJ2-5; D is unclear. The sequencing sample was made of sorted CD4+, CD8+, or CD8+CD57+ T cells (not recorded which) from PBMCs. The sequence came from a human donor with aplastic anemia. The CDR3 here is CASTSQYQETQYF. As DNA, the CDR3 is TGTGCCAGCACTTCTCAGTACCAAGAGACCCAGTACTTC.